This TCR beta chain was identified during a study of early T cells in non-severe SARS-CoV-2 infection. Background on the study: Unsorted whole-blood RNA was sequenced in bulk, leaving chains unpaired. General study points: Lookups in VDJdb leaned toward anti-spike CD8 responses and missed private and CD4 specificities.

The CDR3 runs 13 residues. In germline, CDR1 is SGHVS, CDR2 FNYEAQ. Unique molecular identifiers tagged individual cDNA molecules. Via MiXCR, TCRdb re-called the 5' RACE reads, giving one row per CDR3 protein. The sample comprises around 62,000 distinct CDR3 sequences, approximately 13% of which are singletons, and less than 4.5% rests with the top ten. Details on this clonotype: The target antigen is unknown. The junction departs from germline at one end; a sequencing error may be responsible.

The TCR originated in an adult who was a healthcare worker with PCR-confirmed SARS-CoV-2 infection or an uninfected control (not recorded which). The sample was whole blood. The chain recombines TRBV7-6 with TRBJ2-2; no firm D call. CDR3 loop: CASSFGNPGELFF. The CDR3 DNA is TGTGCCAGCAGCTTTGGGAACCCCGGGGAGCTGTTTTTT.